This record concerns one TCR beta chain sequence. The antigen is unknown. This sample is drawn from a study of glioma-infiltrating T cells. Using RNA template, CDR3s of TCR alpha and beta were amplified with iRepertoire arm-PCR. For one-step reverse transcription and amplification, about 85-400 ng of tissue mRNA or PBMC total RNA was used. TCRdb redid the calling of the multiplex PCR reads with MiXCR, one entry per CDR3 protein. The table shows about 400,000 distinct CDR3 sequences, with 41% occurring only once. Study results and limitations: Patients with low tissue-blood divergence carried a signature set of shared blood CDR3 motifs. Above-expected tissue-blood divergence occurred in all gliomas, most in low-grade ones.

The germline CDR1 and CDR2 sequences are SGHRS and YFSETQ. This CDR3 is built from 17 residues. Trimming at V came to 4 bases and at J to 4 bases, leaving 11 bases not matched to a gene. The clonotype originates from a human donor with low-grade glioma or glioblastoma, undergoing nonglioma brain surgery, or in good health (not recorded which). The sequenced sample consisted of glioma tissue, nonneoplastic brain tissue, or PBMCs (not recorded which). This rearrangement joins TRBV5-1 to TRBJ2-7; 13 positions agree with TRBD2. The CDR3 DNA follows: TGCGCCAGCAGCCAAAGAAGGGGACTAGCGGGATATTACGAGCAGTACTTC. This translates into CASSQRRGLAGYYEQYF.